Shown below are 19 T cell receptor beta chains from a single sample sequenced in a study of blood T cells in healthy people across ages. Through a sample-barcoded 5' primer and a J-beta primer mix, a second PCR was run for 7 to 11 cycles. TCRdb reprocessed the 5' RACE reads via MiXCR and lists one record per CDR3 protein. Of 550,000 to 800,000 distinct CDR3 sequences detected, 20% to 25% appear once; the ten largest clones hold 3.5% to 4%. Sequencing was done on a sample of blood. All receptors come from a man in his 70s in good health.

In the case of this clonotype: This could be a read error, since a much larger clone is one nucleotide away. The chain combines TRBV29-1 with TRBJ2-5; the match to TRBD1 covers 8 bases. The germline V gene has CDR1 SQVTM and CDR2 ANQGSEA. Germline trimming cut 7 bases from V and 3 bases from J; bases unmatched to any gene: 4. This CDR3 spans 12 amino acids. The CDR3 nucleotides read TGCAGCGCTACGACAGGGGAAGAGACCCAGTACTTC. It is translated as CSATTGEETQYF.

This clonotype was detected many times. The CDR3 nucleotides read TGTGCCAGCAGCCCCACAGCAGGGACGGAACTCAGGGAATATGGCTACACCTTC. Its translation is CASSPTAGTELREYGYTF. The chain is built from TRBV3-1 and TRBJ1-2; D may be TRBD1 (5 bases). The germline V gene has CDR1 LGHDT and CDR2 YNNKEL (reference sequence). There are 18 residues in the CDR3. V was clipped by 4 bases and J by 5 bases, with 26 bases between them.

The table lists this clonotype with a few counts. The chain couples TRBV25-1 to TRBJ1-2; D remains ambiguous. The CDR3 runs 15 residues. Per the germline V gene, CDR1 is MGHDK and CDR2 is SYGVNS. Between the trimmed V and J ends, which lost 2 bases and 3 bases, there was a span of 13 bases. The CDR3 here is CASSEIDSTDYGYTF. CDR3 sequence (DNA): TGTGCCAGCAGTGAAATTGATAGTACCGACTATGGCTACACCTTC.

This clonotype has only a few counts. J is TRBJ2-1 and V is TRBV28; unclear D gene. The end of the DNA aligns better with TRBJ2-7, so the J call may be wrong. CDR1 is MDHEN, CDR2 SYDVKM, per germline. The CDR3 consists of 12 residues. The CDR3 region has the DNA TGTGCCAGCTTCGACGAATCGGGCGAGCAGTACTTC. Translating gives CASFDESGEQYF.

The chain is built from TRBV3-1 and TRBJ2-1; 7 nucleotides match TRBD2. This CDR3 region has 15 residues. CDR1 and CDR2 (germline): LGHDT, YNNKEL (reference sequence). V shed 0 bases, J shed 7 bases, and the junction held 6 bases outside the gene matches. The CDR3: CASSQDWLRGNEQFF. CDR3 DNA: TGTGCCAGCAGCCAAGATTGGCTGCGGGGGAATGAGCAGTTCTTC.

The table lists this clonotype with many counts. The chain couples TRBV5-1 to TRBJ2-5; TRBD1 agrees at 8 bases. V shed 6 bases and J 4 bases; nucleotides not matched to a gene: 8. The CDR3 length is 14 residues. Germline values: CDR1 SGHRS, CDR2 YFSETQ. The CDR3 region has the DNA TGCGCCAGCACAATCGGACAGGGCCGAGAGACCCAGTACTTC. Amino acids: CASTIGQGRETQYF.

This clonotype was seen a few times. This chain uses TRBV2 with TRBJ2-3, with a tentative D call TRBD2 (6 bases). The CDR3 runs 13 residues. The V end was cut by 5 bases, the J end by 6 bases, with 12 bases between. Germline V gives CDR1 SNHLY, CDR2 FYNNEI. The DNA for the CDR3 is TGTGCCAGCAGTTCCCGGGAGCGGGATACGCAGTATTTT. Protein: CASSSRERDTQYF.

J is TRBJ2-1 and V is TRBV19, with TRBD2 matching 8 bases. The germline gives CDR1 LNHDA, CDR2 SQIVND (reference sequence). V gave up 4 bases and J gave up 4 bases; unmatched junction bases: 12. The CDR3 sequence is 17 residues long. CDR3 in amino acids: CASSKGPGLGLYNEQFF. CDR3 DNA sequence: TGTGCCAGTAGTAAGGGGCCGGGACTAGGCTTATACAATGAGCAGTTCTTC. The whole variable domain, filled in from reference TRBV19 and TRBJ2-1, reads DGGITQSPKYLFRKEGQNVTLSCEQNLNHDAMYWYRQDPGQGLRLIYYSQIVNDFQKGDIAEGYSVSREKKESFPLTVTSAQKNPTAFYLCASSKGPGLGLYNEQFFGPGTRLTVL.

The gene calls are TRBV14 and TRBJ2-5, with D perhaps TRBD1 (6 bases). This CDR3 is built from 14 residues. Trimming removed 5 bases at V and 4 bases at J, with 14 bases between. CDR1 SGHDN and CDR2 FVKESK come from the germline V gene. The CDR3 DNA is TGTGCCAGCAGCTCTAGCCAGGGGAGAGAGACCCAGTACTTC. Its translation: CASSSSQGRETQYF. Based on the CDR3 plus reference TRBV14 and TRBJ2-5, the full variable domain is EAGVTQFPSHSVIEKGQTVTLRCDPISGHDNLYWYRRVMGKEIKFLLHFVKESKQDESGMPNNRFLAERTGGTYSTLKVQPAELEDSGVYFCASSSSQGRETQYFGPGTRLLVL.

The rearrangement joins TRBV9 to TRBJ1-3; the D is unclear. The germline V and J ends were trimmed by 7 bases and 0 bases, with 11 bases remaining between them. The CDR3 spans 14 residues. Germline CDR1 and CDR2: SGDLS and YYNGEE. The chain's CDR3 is CASGVGLSGNTIYF. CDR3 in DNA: TGTGCCAGCGGGGTTGGCCTCTCTGGAAACACCATATATTTT. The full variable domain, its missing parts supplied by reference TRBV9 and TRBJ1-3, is DSGVTQTPKHLITATGQRVTLRCSPRSGDLSVYWYQQSLDQGLQFLIQYYNGEERAKGNILERFSAQQFPDLHSELNLSSLELGDSALYFCASGVGLSGNTIYFGEGSWLTVV.

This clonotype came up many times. The CDR3 region is CASSEVAGGEETQYF. CDR3 in DNA: TGTGCCAGCAGTGAAGTAGCGGGAGGAGAAGAGACCCAGTACTTC. The V call is TRBV25-1, the J call TRBJ2-5, with 10 positions matching TRBD2. CDR1 MGHDK and CDR2 SYGVNS come from the germline V gene. The CDR3 sequence is 15 residues long. V shed 2 bases and J 3 bases; nucleotides not matched to a gene: 3. The variable domain in full, completed from reference TRBV25-1 and TRBJ2-5, reads EADIYQTPRYLVIGTGKKITLECSQTMGHDKMYWYQQDPGMELHLIHYSYGVNSTEKGDLSSESTVSRIRTEHFPLTLESARPSHTSQYLCASSEVAGGEETQYFGPGTRLLVL.

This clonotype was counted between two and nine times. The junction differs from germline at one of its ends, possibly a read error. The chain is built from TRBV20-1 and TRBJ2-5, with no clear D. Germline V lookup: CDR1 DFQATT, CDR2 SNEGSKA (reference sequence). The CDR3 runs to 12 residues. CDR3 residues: CSVRESVETQYF. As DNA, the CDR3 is TGCAGTGTTAGAGAATCGGTGGAGACCCAGTACTTC.

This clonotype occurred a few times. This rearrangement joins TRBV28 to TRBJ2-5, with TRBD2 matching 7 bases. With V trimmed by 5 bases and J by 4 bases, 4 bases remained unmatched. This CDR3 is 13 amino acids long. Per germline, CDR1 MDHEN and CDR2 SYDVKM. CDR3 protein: CASSDGRGETQYF. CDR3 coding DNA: TGTGCCAGCAGTGATGGGAGGGGAGAGACCCAGTACTTC.

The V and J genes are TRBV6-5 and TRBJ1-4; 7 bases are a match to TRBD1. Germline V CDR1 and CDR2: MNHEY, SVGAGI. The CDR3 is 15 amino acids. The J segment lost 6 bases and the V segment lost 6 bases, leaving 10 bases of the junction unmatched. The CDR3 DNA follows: TGTGCCAGCAGATCAGGGGGTCCTAAGGATGAAAAACTGTTTTTT. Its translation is CASRSGGPKDEKLFF.

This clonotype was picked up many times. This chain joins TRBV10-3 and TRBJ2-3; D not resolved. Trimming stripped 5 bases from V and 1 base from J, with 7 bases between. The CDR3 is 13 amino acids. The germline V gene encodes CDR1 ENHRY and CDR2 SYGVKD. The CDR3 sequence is CAISQERTDTQYF. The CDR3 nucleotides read TGTGCCATCAGTCAGGAGCGCACAGATACGCAGTATTTT.

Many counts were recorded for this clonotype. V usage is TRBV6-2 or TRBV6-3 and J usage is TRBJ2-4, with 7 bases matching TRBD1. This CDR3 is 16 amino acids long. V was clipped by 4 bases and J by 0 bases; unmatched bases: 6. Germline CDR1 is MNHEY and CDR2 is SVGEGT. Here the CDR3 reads CASSSPGGVAKNIQYF. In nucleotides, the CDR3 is TGTGCCAGCAGTTCCCCAGGGGGAGTAGCCAAAAACATTCAGTACTTC.

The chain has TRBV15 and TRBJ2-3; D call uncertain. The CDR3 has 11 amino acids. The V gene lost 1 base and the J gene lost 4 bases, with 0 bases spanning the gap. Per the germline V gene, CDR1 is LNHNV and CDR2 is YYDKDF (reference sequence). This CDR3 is CATSRADTQYF. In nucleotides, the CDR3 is TGTGCCACCAGCAGAGCAGATACGCAGTATTTT.

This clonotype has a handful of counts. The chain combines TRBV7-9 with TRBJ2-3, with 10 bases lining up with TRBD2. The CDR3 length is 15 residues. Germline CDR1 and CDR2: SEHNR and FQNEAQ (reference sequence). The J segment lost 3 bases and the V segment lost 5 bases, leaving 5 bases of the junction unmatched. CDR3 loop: CASSGLADMTDTQYF. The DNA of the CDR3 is TGTGCCAGCAGCGGACTAGCGGACATGACAGATACGCAGTATTTT.

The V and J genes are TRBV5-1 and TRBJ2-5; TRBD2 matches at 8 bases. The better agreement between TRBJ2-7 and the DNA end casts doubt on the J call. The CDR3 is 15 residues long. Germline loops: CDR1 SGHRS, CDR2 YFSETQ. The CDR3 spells CASSLGREGLNEQYF. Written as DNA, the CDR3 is TGCGCCAGCAGCTTGGGTCGGGAGGGCCTAAACGAGCAGTACTTC.